This T cell receptor beta chain is from a study of blood T cell repertoires in COVID-19. Study summary: Spain, Italy and the United States supplied samples that represented acute and convalescent COVID-19. Sources were T cells, B-cell-depleted T cells, or PBMCs; the material itself was cDNA or gDNA.

Produced via immunoSEQ multiplex PCR; TCRdb's table is partial and in-frame only. The table shows 60,000 to 90,000 clones, with around nine tenths occurring only once. CDR3 length: 15 residues. V was cut by 2 bases and J by 0 bases, with 11 bases left in between. Germline V gene sequence: CDR1 ENHRY, CDR2 SYGVKD. The receptor was isolated from a human donor in a cohort sampled during active COVID-19. Sequencing was done on a sample of peripheral blood. The rearrangement uses TRBV10-3 and TRBJ2-7; D gene ambiguous. CDR3 residues: CAISETDRSSYEQYF. The CDR3 DNA reads TGTGCCATCAGTGAGACGGATAGGAGCTCCTACGAGCAGTACTTC.